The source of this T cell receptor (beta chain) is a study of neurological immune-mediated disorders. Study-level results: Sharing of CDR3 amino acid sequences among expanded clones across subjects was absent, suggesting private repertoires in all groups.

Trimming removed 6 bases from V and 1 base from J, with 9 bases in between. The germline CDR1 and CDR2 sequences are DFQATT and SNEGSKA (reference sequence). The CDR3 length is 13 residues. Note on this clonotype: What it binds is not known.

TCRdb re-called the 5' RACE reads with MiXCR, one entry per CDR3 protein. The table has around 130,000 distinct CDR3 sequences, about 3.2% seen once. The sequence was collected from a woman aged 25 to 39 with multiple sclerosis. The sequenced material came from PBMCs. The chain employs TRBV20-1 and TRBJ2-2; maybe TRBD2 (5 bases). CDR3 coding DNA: TGCAGTGCCCAGAGGGAGAACACCGGGGAGCTGTTTTTT. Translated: CSAQRENTGELFF.